This TCR beta chain appears in the sequencing data of a study of shared clonotypes between healthy human individuals. Study results and caveats: Shared clonotypes across all four donors exceeded non-shared ones in generation probability.

Using 200 ng DNA, some 30,000 T cell genomes, the sorted-subset replicate PCRs were run. Authors' methods: Sequence data from immunoSEQ were junction-only and lacked quality scores; consequently, filtering differed. The assay was immunoSEQ multiplex PCR, and TCRdb's table has in-frame clones only and misses some. The V and J calls and clone size come from that table; D and trimming were worked out from the DNA. The sample includes 800,000 to 950,000 clones, about 96% of them seen just once. Note on this clone: Its specificity is not known.

It was CD45RO-negative cells, positively selected for CCR7, that made up naive CD8 cells, with terminally differentiated effector memory CD45RA+ cells excluded. The length of the CDR3 is 15 residues. The ends lost 5 bases at V and 0 bases at J; junction bases unmatched: 7. CDR1 and CDR2 (germline): SGHVS, FNYEAQ. The receptor was isolated from a man aged 25-45 years in good health. The chain has TRBV7-6 and TRBJ2-7, with 7 bases aligning to TRBD2. The sample taken for sequencing was naive CD8+ T cells sorted from blood. CDR3 loop: CASSESGTASYEQYF. CDR3 DNA: TGTGCCAGCAGCGAGAGCGGGACCGCCTCCTACGAGCAGTACTTC.